This TCR beta chain stems from a study of CD8+CD57+ T cells in acquired aplastic anemia. The study profiled TCR beta VDJ and CDR3 using genomic DNA as template. TCRdb reprocessed the reads via MiXCR and lists one record per CDR3 protein. The table has around 250,000 distinct CDR3 sequences, approximately 82% seen once; the top ten hold 42%. In patients chosen for sequencing, flow cytometry had shown CD8+CD57+ cell expansion. The patients, all of them, had severe acquired aplastic anemia. This receptor was identified in a human donor with aplastic anemia. Sequenced input: sorted CD4+, CD8+, or CD8+CD57+ T cells (not recorded which) from PBMCs.

The CDR3 here is CASSLGEGGENSPYF. The CDR3 DNA reads TGTGCCAGCAGCTTGGGGGAGGGCGGCGAAAATTCACCCTATTTT. J is TRBJ1-3 and V is TRBV7-9, with D perhaps matching TRBD1 (5 bases). The CDR3 loop spans 15 amino acids. V dropped 3 bases and J dropped 16 bases, with 25 bases sitting between them. The germline gives CDR1 SEHNR, CDR2 FQNEAQ (reference sequence).